This is a list of T cell receptor beta chains from one sample in a study of OX40 agonist ivuxolimab in advanced cancers. Clones were read by immunoSEQ multiplex PCR, and TCRdb kept only the in-frame ones, dropping some. The data contain tens of thousands of clones, about 82% of them singletons. This material consisted of CD4+ or CD8+ T cells sorted from blood, taken in a trial of the OX40 agonist ivuxolimab. The receptor set was obtained from an adult with an advanced solid tumor such as melanoma, head and neck, liver or kidney cancer. Both conserved end residues are part of each CDR3. A D gene is named only where the DNA matches it firmly. For some rows the clone size is stated as once, few or many, or as a class when expanded; others skip it.

clone_size: -
d_call: -
cdr3_length: 15
j_call: TRBJ2-2
v_call: TRBV6-1
cdr3_aa: CASRSRTRFPGELFF
cdr3_nt: TGTGCCAGCAGGAGTAGGACACGGTTCCCCGGGGAGCTGTTTTTT

clone_size: -
d_call: TRBD1
cdr3_length: 16
j_call: TRBJ1-5
v_call: TRBV7-2
cdr3_aa: CASSPLGTGGNQPQHF
cdr3_nt: TGTGCCAGCAGCCCACTAGGCACAGGGGGCAATCAGCCCCAGCATTTT

clone_size: -
d_call: -
cdr3_length: 15
j_call: TRBJ2-3
v_call: TRBV7-2
cdr3_aa: CASSLGSGSTDTQYF
cdr3_nt: TGTGCCAGCAGCTTAGGGTCCGGCAGCACAGATACGCAGTATTTT

clone_size: -
d_call: -
cdr3_length: 15
j_call: TRBJ1-4
v_call: TRBV28
cdr3_aa: CASTLQGTTNEKLFF
cdr3_nt: TGTGCCAGCACCCTCCAGGGGACAACTAATGAAAAACTGTTTTTT

clone_size: -
d_call: TRBD1
cdr3_length: 15
j_call: TRBJ1-5
v_call: TRBV28
cdr3_aa: CASSLYRGAYQPQHF
cdr3_nt: TGTGCCAGCAGTTTATACAGGGGGGCTTATCAGCCCCAGCATTTT

clone_size: -
d_call: -
cdr3_length: 15
j_call: TRBJ1-5
v_call: TRBV30
cdr3_aa: CAWSVGGQLFQPQHF
cdr3_nt: TGTGCCTGGAGTGTCGGTGGACAGTTGTTTCAGCCCCAGCATTTT

clone_size: -
d_call: TRBD2
cdr3_length: 15
j_call: TRBJ2-6
v_call: TRBV7-6
cdr3_aa: CASSSGLAGANVLTF
cdr3_nt: TGTGCCAGCAGCTCGGGACTAGCTGGGGCCAACGTCCTGACTTTC

clone_size: -
d_call: -
cdr3_length: 15
j_call: TRBJ2-5
v_call: TRBV7-2
cdr3_aa: CASSPAGLLEETQYF
cdr3_nt: TGTGCCAGCAGTCCCGCCGGGCTGCTCGAAGAGACCCAGTACTTC

clone_size: -
d_call: TRBD1
cdr3_length: 18
j_call: TRBJ2-6
v_call: TRBV5-1
cdr3_aa: CASSLGDRGPTGANVLTF
cdr3_nt: TGCGCCAGCAGCTTGGGCGACAGGGGGCCGACTGGGGCCAACGTCCTGACTTTC

clone_size: -
d_call: -
cdr3_length: 18
j_call: TRBJ2-1
v_call: TRBV5-5
cdr3_aa: CASSLAPASGAFYNEQFF
cdr3_nt: TGTGCCAGCAGCTTGGCCCCCGCTAGTGGGGCATTCTACAATGAGCAGTTCTTC

clone_size: -
d_call: TRBD2
cdr3_length: 16
j_call: TRBJ2-4
v_call: TRBV28
cdr3_aa: CASSLREGLAKNIQYF
cdr3_nt: TGTGCCAGCAGTTTGAGGGAGGGGCTAGCCAAAAACATTCAGTACTTC

clone_size: -
d_call: TRBD1
cdr3_length: 14
j_call: TRBJ1-1
v_call: TRBV10-3
cdr3_aa: CAISRTGPNTEAFF
cdr3_nt: TGTGCCATCAGTAGGACAGGCCCGAACACTGAAGCTTTCTTT

clone_size: -
d_call: -
cdr3_length: 11
j_call: TRBJ1-2
v_call: TRBV6-1
cdr3_aa: CASRYNYGYTF
cdr3_nt: TGTGCCAGCCGTTATAACTATGGCTACACCTTC

clone_size: -
d_call: TRBD1
cdr3_length: 13
j_call: TRBJ1-1
v_call: TRBV7-6
cdr3_aa: CASSVRQGSEAFF
cdr3_nt: TGTGCCAGCAGCGTACGACAGGGCTCTGAAGCTTTCTTT

clone_size: -
d_call: -
cdr3_length: 15
j_call: TRBJ2-5
v_call: TRBV27
cdr3_aa: CASSFGGGWEETQYF
cdr3_nt: TGTGCCAGCAGTTTCGGGGGAGGTTGGGAAGAGACCCAGTACTTC

clone_size: -
d_call: -
cdr3_length: 11
j_call: TRBJ2-5
v_call: TRBV2
cdr3_aa: CASYREETQYF
cdr3_nt: TGTGCCAGCTACAGGGAAGAGACCCAGTACTTC

clone_size: -
d_call: TRBD2
cdr3_length: 19
j_call: TRBJ2-1
v_call: TRBV4-2
cdr3_aa: CASSQDISGGAIWANEQFF
cdr3_nt: TGTGCCAGCAGCCAAGATATCAGCGGGGGGGCCATTTGGGCCAATGAGCAGTTCTTC

clone_size: -
d_call: -
cdr3_length: 15
j_call: TRBJ2-5
v_call: TRBV5-4
cdr3_aa: CASSLSGDPQETQYF
cdr3_nt: TGTGCCAGCAGCTTGAGTGGGGACCCACAAGAGACCCAGTACTTC

clone_size: -
d_call: TRBD2
cdr3_length: 15
j_call: TRBJ2-2
v_call: TRBV18
cdr3_aa: CASSGLAGNTGELFF
cdr3_nt: TGTGCCAGCTCAGGACTAGCGGGGAACACCGGGGAGCTGTTTTTT

clone_size: -
d_call: TRBD1
cdr3_length: 13
j_call: TRBJ1-2
v_call: TRBV30
cdr3_aa: CAWSVQGEGGYTF
cdr3_nt: TGTGCCTGGAGTGTACAGGGGGAGGGGGGGTACACCTTC

clone_size: -
d_call: -
cdr3_length: 17
j_call: TRBJ2-1
v_call: TRBV11-2
cdr3_aa: CASSYSTPLSSYNEQFF
cdr3_nt: TGTGCCAGCAGCTACTCCACCCCCCTATCCTCCTACAATGAGCAGTTCTTC

clone_size: -
d_call: -
cdr3_length: 13
j_call: TRBJ2-1
v_call: TRBV5-1
cdr3_aa: CASSLQLNNEQFF
cdr3_nt: TGCGCCAGCAGCTTGCAGCTGAACAATGAGCAGTTCTTC

clone_size: -
d_call: -
cdr3_length: 15
j_call: TRBJ1-1
v_call: TRBV10-3
cdr3_aa: CAIRSVDSMNTEAFF
cdr3_nt: TGTGCCATCAGATCGGTGGACAGCATGAACACTGAAGCTTTCTTT

clone_size: -
d_call: TRBD2
cdr3_length: 14
j_call: TRBJ2-1
v_call: TRBV18
cdr3_aa: CASSRTSGEDEQFF
cdr3_nt: TGTGCCAGCTCCCGGACTAGCGGGGAGGATGAGCAGTTCTTC

clone_size: -
d_call: TRBD1
cdr3_length: 14
j_call: TRBJ1-2
v_call: TRBV23-1
cdr3_aa: CASSQSTRGNGYTF
cdr3_nt: TGCGCCAGCAGTCAATCGACCAGGGGGAATGGCTACACCTTC

clone_size: -
d_call: TRBD1
cdr3_length: 13
j_call: TRBJ2-7
v_call: TRBV6-1
cdr3_aa: CASSTGTGNEQYF
cdr3_nt: TGTGCCAGCAGTACCGGGACAGGGAACGAGCAGTACTTC

clone_size: -
d_call: TRBD1
cdr3_length: 15
j_call: TRBJ2-3
v_call: TRBV9
cdr3_aa: CASSVVTGVSDTQYF
cdr3_nt: TGTGCCAGCAGCGTAGTAACAGGGGTATCAGATACGCAGTATTTT

clone_size: -
d_call: -
cdr3_length: 11
j_call: TRBJ1-1
v_call: TRBV28
cdr3_aa: CASSSREVAFF
cdr3_nt: TGTGCCAGCAGTTCCAGGGAAGTAGCTTTCTTT

clone_size: -
d_call: TRBD1
cdr3_length: 16
j_call: TRBJ2-2
v_call: TRBV14
cdr3_aa: CASSWTGPSDTGELFF
cdr3_nt: TGTGCCAGCAGCTGGACAGGTCCCTCGGATACCGGGGAGCTGTTTTTT

clone_size: -
d_call: -
cdr3_length: 14
j_call: TRBJ1-1
v_call: TRBV5-4
cdr3_aa: CASSLGQVGTEAFF
cdr3_nt: TGTGCCAGCAGCTTGGGACAGGTGGGGACTGAAGCTTTCTTT

clone_size: -
d_call: -
cdr3_length: 14
j_call: TRBJ1-2
v_call: TRBV27
cdr3_aa: CASSRGGLFYGYTF
cdr3_nt: TGTGCCAGCAGTCGGGGGGGGCTCTTCTATGGCTACACCTTC

clone_size: -
d_call: -
cdr3_length: 13
j_call: TRBJ1-1
v_call: TRBV6-4
cdr3_aa: CASSVQLNTEAFF
cdr3_nt: TGTGCCAGCAGTGTGCAGTTGAACACTGAAGCTTTCTTT

clone_size: -
d_call: -
cdr3_length: 13
j_call: TRBJ1-2
v_call: TRBV5-4
cdr3_aa: CASSLPGNYGYTF
cdr3_nt: TGTGCCAGCAGCTTACCTGGGAACTATGGCTACACCTTC

clone_size: -
d_call: -
cdr3_length: 14
j_call: TRBJ2-7
v_call: TRBV5-5
cdr3_aa: CASSPSSGSYEQYF
cdr3_nt: TGTGCCAGCAGCCCGTCGTCGGGCTCCTACGAGCAGTACTTC

clone_size: -
d_call: TRBD2
cdr3_length: 17
j_call: TRBJ2-1
v_call: TRBV7-9
cdr3_aa: CASSLELAGNSYNEQFF
cdr3_nt: TGTGCCAGCAGCTTAGAACTAGCGGGGAACTCCTACAATGAGCAGTTCTTC

clone_size: -
d_call: TRBD1
cdr3_length: 15
j_call: TRBJ2-7
v_call: TRBV5-5
cdr3_aa: CASSPGTGLNYEQYF
cdr3_nt: TGTGCCAGCAGCCCGGGGACAGGGCTTAACTACGAGCAGTACTTC

clone_size: -
d_call: TRBD2
cdr3_length: 16
j_call: TRBJ2-1
v_call: TRBV6-4
cdr3_aa: CASSDSQRGALKEQFF
cdr3_nt: TGTGCCAGCAGTGACTCCCAGCGGGGGGCCTTAAAAGAGCAGTTCTTC

clone_size: -
d_call: TRBD2
cdr3_length: 15
j_call: TRBJ2-1
v_call: TRBV13
cdr3_aa: CASRSLADQGDEQFF
cdr3_nt: TGTGCCAGCAGAAGCCTAGCGGATCAGGGTGATGAGCAGTTCTTC

clone_size: once
d_call: -
cdr3_length: 14
j_call: TRBJ1-1
v_call: TRBV7-8
cdr3_aa: CASSLVTGNTEAFF
cdr3_nt: TGTGCCAGCAGCTTAGTAACAGGGAACACTGAAGCTTTCTTT

clone_size: -
d_call: TRBD1
cdr3_length: 16
j_call: TRBJ2-3
v_call: TRBV9
cdr3_aa: CASSPAGTGTLDTQYF
cdr3_nt: TGTGCCAGCAGCCCAGCCGGGACAGGGACGTTGGATACGCAGTATTTT

clone_size: -
d_call: -
cdr3_length: 16
j_call: TRBJ1-3
v_call: TRBV30
cdr3_aa: CAWSVKLGSSGNTIYF
cdr3_nt: TGTGCCTGGAGTGTAAAGTTGGGGAGTTCTGGAAACACCATATATTTT

clone_size: -
d_call: TRBD2
cdr3_length: 16
j_call: TRBJ2-3
v_call: TRBV14
cdr3_aa: CASSQVVSGVLDTQYF
cdr3_nt: TGTGCCAGCAGCCAAGTGGTAAGCGGGGTCCTGGATACGCAGTATTTT

clone_size: -
d_call: -
cdr3_length: 14
j_call: TRBJ1-1
v_call: TRBV6-1
cdr3_aa: CASKNWQRGNEAFF
cdr3_nt: TGTGCCAGTAAGAATTGGCAAAGAGGCAATGAAGCTTTCTTT

clone_size: -
d_call: TRBD1
cdr3_length: 16
j_call: TRBJ1-2
v_call: TRBV11-2
cdr3_aa: CASSLISGQDYYGYTF
cdr3_nt: TGTGCCAGCAGCTTAATTTCAGGACAGGACTACTATGGCTACACCTTC

clone_size: -
d_call: -
cdr3_length: 14
j_call: TRBJ2-7
v_call: TRBV7-2
cdr3_aa: CASSLVDSTYEQYF
cdr3_nt: TGTGCCAGCAGCTTAGTCGACAGCACCTACGAGCAGTACTTC

clone_size: -
d_call: -
cdr3_length: 17
j_call: TRBJ1-4
v_call: TRBV28
cdr3_aa: CASSRPPGASESEKLFF
cdr3_nt: TGTGCCAGCAGTCGCCCTCCGGGGGCTTCGGAAAGTGAAAAACTGTTTTTT

clone_size: -
d_call: -
cdr3_length: 15
j_call: TRBJ1-6
v_call: TRBV5-4
cdr3_aa: CASSSRQGGNSPLHF
cdr3_nt: TGTGCCAGCAGCTCCCGGCAGGGCGGTAATTCACCCCTCCACTTT

clone_size: -
d_call: TRBD2
cdr3_length: 13
j_call: TRBJ2-1
v_call: TRBV25-1
cdr3_aa: CASSDGGIDEQFF
cdr3_nt: TGTGCCAGCAGTGACGGGGGGATCGATGAGCAGTTCTTC